This T cell receptor beta chain emerged from a study of cytomegalovirus exposure and HLA in healthy donors. Study observations and caveats: Researchers catalogued under 200 TCR beta chains as cytomegalovirus-associated. The presence/absence work took it that sequencing depth was about the same across donors.

Worth noting for this clone: Its antigen is unidentified.

The primer mix had 60 Vbeta and 13 Jbeta primers. Sequencing was performed with immunoSEQ multiplex PCR; in TCRdb, only in-frame clones are kept and a portion is missing. The top ten hold roughly 10% of the sample, which has 130,000 to 150,000 clones, about 80% seen once. This CDR3 has 11 residues. The germline V gene encodes CDR1 DFQATT and CDR2 SNEGSKA (reference sequence). The TCR sequence derives from an older woman in good health and CMV-seropositive. The chain recombines TRBV20-1 with TRBJ2-2; 7 bases agree with TRBD2. The sequencing input was PBMCs. The CDR3 bases are TGCAGCGTCCGGGGGGCCGGGGAGCTGTTTTTT. It codes for CSVRGAGELFF.